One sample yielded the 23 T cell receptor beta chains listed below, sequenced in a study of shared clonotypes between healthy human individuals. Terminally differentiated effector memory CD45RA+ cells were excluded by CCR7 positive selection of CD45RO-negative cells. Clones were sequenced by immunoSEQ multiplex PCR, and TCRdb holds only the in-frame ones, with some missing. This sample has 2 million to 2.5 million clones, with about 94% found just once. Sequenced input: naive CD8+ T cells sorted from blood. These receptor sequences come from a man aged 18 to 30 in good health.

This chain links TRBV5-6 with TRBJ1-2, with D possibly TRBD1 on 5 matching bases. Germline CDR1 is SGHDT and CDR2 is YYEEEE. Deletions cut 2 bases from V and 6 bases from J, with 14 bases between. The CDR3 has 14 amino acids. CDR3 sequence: CASSLGGVADGYTF. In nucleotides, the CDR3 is TGTGCCAGCAGCTTAGGAGGGGTGGCGGATGGCTACACCTTC.

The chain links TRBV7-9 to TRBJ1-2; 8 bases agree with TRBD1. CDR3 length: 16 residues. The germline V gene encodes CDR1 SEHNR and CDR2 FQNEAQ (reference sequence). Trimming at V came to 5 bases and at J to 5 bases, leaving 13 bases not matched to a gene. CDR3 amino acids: CASSHATWDRPYGYTF. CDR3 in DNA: TGTGCCAGCAGCCACGCCACGTGGGACAGGCCGTATGGCTACACCTTC.

For the CDR3, the DNA is TGTGCCAGCCCTGAATGGGGCAGGGGTGGAGATACGCAGTATTTT. Translating gives CASPEWGRGGDTQYF. The chain combines TRBV6-1 with TRBJ2-3, with a tentative D call TRBD1 (6 bases). Germline V gives CDR1 MNHNS, CDR2 SASEGT. Trimming pared 8 bases from V and 5 bases from J, leaving 20 bases between. This CDR3 spans 15 amino acids.

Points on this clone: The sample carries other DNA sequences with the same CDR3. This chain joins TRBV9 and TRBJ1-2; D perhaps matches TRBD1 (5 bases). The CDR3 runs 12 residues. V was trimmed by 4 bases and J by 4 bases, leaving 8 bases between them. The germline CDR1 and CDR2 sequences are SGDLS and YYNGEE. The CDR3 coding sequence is TGTGCCAGCAGCACGGGACCCTATGGCTACACCTTC. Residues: CASSTGPYGYTF.

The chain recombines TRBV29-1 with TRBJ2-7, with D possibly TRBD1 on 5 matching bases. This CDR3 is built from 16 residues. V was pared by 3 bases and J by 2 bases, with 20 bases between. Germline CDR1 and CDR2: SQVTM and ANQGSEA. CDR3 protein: CSVEVGLAGKAYEQYF. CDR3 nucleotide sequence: TGCAGCGTTGAGGTTGGGTTGGCAGGGAAAGCCTACGAGCAGTACTTC.

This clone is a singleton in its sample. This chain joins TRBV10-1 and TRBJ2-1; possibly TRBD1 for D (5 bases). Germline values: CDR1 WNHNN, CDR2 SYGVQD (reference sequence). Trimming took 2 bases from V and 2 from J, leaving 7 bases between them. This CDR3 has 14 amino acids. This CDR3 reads CASSERGTYNEQFF. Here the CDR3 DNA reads TGCGCCAGCAGTGAGAGGGGCACCTACAATGAGCAGTTCTTC.

The CDR3 spells CASSQRRYQPQHF. The CDR3 nucleotides read TGCGCCAGCAGCCAACGGCGGTACCAGCCCCAGCATTTT. V usage is TRBV4-1 and J usage is TRBJ1-5, with D unresolved. Trimming pared 2 bases from V and 7 bases from J, leaving 9 bases between. Germline loops: CDR1 MGHRA, CDR2 YSYEKL. This CDR3 has 13 amino acids.

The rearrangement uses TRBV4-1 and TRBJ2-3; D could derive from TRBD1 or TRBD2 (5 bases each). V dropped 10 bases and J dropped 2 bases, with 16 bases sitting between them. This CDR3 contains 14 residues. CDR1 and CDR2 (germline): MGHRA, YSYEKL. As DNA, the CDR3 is TGCGCCACCTCTCCGGGGCGGAACACAGATACGCAGTATTTT. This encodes CATSPGRNTDTQYF.

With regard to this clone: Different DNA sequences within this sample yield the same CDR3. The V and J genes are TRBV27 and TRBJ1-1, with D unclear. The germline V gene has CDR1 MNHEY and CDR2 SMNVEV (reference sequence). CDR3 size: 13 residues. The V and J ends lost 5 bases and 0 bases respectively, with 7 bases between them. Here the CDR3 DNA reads TGTGCCAGCAGTATCGGGTTGAACACTGAAGCTTTCTTT. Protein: CASSIGLNTEAFF.

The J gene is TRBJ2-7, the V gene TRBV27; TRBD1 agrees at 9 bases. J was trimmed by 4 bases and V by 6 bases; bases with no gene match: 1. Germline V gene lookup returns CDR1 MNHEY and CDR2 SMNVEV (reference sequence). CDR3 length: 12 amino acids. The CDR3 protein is CASRDRGYEQYF. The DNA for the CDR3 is TGTGCCAGCAGGGACAGGGGTTACGAGCAGTACTTC.

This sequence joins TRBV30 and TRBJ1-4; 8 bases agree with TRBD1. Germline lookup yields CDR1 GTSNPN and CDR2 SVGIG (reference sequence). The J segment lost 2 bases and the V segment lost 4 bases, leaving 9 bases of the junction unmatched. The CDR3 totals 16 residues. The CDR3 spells CAWNLGTGGTNEKLFF. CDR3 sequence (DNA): TGTGCCTGGAATTTAGGGACAGGAGGCACTAATGAAAAACTGTTTTTT. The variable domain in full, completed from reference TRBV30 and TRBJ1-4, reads SQTIHQWPATLVQPVGSPLSLECTVEGTSNPNLYWYRQAAGRGLQLLFYSVGIGQISSEVPQNLSASRPQDRQFILSSKKLLLSDSGFYLCAWNLGTGGTNEKLFFGSGTQLSVL.

The CDR3 coding sequence is TGTGCCAGCAGCCTTGGACCCGGACAGGGCGGGGATTCACCCCTCCACTTT. Translating it yields CASSLGPGQGGDSPLHF. The rearrangement uses TRBV14 and TRBJ1-6; 8 bases map to TRBD1. The CDR3 has 17 amino acids. The V gene end was trimmed by 4 bases and the J gene end by 8 bases; junction bases not matched to a gene: 13. The germline V gene encodes CDR1 SGHDN and CDR2 FVKESK. The variable domain in full, completed from reference TRBV14 and TRBJ1-6, reads EAGVTQFPSHSVIEKGQTVTLRCDPISGHDNLYWYRRVMGKEIKFLLHFVKESKQDESGMPNNRFLAERTGGTYSTLKVQPAELEDSGVYFCASSLGPGQGGDSPLHFGNGTRLTVT.

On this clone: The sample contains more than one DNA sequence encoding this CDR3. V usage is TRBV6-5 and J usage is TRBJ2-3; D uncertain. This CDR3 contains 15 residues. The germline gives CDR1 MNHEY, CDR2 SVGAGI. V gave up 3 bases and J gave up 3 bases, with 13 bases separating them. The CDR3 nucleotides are TGTGCCAGCAGTTATCTAGGGCTCGCGACAGATACGCAGTATTTT. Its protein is CASSYLGLATDTQYF.

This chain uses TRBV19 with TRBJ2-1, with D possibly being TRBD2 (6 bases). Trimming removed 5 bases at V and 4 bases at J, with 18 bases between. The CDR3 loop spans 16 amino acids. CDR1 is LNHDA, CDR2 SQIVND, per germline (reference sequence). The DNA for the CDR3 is TGTGCCAGTAGTCCCGGGAAGGGACTTAAATACAATGAGCAGTTCTTC. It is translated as CASSPGKGLKYNEQFF.

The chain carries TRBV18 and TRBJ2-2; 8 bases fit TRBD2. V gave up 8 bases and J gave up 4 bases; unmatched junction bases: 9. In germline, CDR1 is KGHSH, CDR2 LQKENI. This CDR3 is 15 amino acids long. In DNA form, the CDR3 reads TGTGCCAGCATCCCCGCCGGGACTAGCACCGGGGAGCTGTTTTTT. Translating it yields CASIPAGTSTGELFF.

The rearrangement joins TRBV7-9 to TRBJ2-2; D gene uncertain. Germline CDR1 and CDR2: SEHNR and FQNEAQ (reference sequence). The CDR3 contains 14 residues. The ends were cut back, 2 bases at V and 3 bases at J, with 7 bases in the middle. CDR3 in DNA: TGTGCCAGCAGCTTACCCACGTACACCGGGGAGCTGTTTTTT. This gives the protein CASSLPTYTGELFF.

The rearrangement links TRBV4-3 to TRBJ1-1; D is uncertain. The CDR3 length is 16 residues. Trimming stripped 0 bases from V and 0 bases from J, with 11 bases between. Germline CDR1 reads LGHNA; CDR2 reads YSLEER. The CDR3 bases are TGCGCCAGCAGCCAAGATCACGAGGCCTTGAACACTGAAGCTTTCTTT. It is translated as CASSQDHEALNTEAFF.

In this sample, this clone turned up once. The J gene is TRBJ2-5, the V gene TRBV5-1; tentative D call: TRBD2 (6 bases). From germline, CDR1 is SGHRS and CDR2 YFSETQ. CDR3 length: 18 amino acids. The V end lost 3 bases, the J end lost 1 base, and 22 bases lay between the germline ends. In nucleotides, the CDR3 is TGCGCCAGCAGCTCTTCGGGGGTCCGCTGGGGAGTCCAAGAGACCCAGTACTTC. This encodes CASSSSGVRWGVQETQYF.

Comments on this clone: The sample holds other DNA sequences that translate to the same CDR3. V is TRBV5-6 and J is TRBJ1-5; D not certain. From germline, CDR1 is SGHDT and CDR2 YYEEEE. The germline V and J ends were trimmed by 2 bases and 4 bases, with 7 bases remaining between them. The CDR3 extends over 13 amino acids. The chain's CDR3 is CASSLERNQPQHF. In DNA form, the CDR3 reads TGTGCCAGCAGCTTAGAGAGGAATCAGCCCCAGCATTTT.

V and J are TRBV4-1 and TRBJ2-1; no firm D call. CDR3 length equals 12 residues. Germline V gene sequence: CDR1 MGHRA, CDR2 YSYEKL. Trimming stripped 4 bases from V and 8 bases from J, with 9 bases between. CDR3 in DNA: TGCGCCAGCAGCCGAGGAGCCCATGAGCAGTTCTTC. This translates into CASSRGAHEQFF.

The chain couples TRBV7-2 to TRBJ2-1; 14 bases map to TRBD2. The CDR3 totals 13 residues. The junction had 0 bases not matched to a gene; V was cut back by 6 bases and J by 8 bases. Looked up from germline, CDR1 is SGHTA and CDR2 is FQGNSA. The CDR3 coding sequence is TGTGCCAGCAGGACTAGCGGGGGGGATGAGCAGTTCTTC. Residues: CASRTSGGDEQFF.

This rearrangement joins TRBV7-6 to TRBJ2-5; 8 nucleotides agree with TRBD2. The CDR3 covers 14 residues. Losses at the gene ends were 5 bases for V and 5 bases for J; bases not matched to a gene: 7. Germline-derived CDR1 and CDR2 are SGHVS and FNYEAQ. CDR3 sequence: CASSHGGAGETQYF. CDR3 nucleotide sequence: TGTGCCAGCAGCCACGGGGGGGCCGGCGAGACCCAGTACTTC. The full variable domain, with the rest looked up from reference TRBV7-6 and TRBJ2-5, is GAGVSQSPRYKVTKRGQDVALRCDPISGHVSLYWYRQALGQGPEFLTYFNYEAQQDKSGLPNDRFSAERPEGSISTLTIQRTEQRDSAMYRCASSHGGAGETQYFGPGTRLLVL.

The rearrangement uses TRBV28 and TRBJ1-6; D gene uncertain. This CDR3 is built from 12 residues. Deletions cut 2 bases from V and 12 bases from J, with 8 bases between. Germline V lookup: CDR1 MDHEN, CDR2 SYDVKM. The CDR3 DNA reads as TGTGCCAGCAGTTTACCCCGGGGACCCCTCCACTTT. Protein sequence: CASSLPRGPLHF.